This TCR beta chain was observed in a study of blood T cell repertoires in COVID-19. Study in general: Both acute and convalescent COVID-19 samples were obtained from the United States, Italy and Spain.

The count of this clone is one. This table comes from immunoSEQ multiplex PCR, and its TCRdb copy is limited to in-frame clones, with some not included. Counted here are under 300,000 clones, approximately 83% occurring once; the ten biggest clones make up over 4.5%. The CDR3 runs to 15 residues. Germline V gene lookup returns CDR1 WNHNN and CDR2 SYGVQD (reference sequence). V shed 11 bases and J 3 bases; nucleotides not matched to a gene: 11. This sequence was found in a human donor in a cohort sampled during active COVID-19. This rearrangement joins TRBV10-1 to TRBJ2-5; 11 positions agree with TRBD2. Sequenced input: peripheral blood. The DNA of the CDR3 is TGCGCCCCAACCTCCACTAGCGGGAGAGAAGAGACCCAGTACTTC. Amino acid sequence: CAPTSTSGREETQYF.